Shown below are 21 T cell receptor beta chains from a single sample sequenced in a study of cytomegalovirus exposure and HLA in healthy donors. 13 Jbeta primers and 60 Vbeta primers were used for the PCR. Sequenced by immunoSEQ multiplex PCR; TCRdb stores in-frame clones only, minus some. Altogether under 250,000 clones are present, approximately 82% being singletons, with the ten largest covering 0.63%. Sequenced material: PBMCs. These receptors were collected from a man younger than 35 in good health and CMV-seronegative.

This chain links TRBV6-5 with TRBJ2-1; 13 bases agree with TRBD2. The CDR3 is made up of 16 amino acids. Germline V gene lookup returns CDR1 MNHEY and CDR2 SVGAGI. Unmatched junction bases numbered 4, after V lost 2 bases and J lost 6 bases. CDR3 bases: TGTGCCAGCAGTTACGTGACTAGCGGGGGGCCCAATGAGCAGTTCTTC. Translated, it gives CASSYVTSGGPNEQFF.

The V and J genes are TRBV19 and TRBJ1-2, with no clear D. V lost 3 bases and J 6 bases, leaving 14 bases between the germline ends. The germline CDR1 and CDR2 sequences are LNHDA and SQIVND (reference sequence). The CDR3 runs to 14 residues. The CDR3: CASSIMGLSNGYTF. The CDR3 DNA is TGTGCCAGTAGTATCATGGGCCTTTCGAATGGCTACACCTTC.

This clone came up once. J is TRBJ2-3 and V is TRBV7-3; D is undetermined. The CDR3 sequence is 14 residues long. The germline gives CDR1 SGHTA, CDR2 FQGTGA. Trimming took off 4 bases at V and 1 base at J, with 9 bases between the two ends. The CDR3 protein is CASSYVPGTDTQYF. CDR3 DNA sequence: TGTGCCAGCAGCTATGTTCCCGGCACAGATACGCAGTATTTT.

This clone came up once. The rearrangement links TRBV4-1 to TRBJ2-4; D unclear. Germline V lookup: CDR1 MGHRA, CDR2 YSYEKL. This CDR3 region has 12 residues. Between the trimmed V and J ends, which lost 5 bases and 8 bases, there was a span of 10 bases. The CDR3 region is CASSSSFDIQYF. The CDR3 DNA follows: TGCGCCAGCAGCTCTAGTTTCGACATTCAGTACTTC.

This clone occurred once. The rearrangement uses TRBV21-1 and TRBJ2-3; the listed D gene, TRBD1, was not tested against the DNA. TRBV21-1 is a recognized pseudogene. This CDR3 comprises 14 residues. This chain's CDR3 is CASTHLRVPDTQYF. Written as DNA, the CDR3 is TGTGCCAGCACACACCTCAGGGTCCCAGATACGCAGTATTTT.

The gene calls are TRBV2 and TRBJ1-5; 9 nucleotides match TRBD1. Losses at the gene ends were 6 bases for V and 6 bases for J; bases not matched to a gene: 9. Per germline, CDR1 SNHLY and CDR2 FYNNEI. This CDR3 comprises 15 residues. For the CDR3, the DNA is TGTGCCAGCAGCACACAGGGGGCGCCTGGTCAGCCCCAGCATTTT. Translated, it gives CASSTQGAPGQPQHF.

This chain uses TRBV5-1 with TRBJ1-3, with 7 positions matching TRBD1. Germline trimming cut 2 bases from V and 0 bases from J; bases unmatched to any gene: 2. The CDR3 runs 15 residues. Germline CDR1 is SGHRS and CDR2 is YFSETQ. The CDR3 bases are TGCGCCAGCAGCTTAACAGGGGACTCTGGAAACACCATATATTTT. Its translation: CASSLTGDSGNTIYF. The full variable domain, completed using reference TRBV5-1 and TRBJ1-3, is KAGVTQTPRYLIKTRGQQVTLSCSPISGHRSVSWYQQTPGQGLQFLFEYFSETQRNKGNFPGRFSGRQFSNSRSEMNVSTLELGDSALYLCASSLTGDSGNTIYFGEGSWLTVV.

The CDR3 here is CASSLNSGSGNEQFF. The CDR3 DNA reads as TGTGCCAGCAGCTTAAATAGCGGGAGTGGTAATGAGCAGTTCTTC. The chain links TRBV7-3 to TRBJ2-1, with 9 bases that match TRBD2. The V segment lost 1 base and the J segment 7 bases; nucleotides outside the gene matches: 5. Germline V gene sequence: CDR1 SGHTA, CDR2 FQGTGA. This CDR3 region has 15 residues.

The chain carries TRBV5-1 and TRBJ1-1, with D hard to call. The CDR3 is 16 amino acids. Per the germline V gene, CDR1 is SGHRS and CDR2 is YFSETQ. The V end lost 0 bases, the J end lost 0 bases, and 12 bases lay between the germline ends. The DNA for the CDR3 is TGCGCCAGCAGCTTGGAGCCTGCGGGGTTGAACACTGAAGCTTTCTTT. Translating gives CASSLEPAGLNTEAFF.

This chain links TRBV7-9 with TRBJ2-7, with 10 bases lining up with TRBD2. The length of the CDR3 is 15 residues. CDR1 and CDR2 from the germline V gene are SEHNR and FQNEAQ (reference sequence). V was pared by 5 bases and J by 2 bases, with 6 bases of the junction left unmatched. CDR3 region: CASSAASGSPYEQYF. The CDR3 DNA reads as TGTGCCAGCAGCGCCGCTAGCGGGAGCCCCTACGAGCAGTACTTC. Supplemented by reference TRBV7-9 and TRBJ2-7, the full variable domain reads DTGVSQNPRHKITKRGQNVTFRCDPISEHNRLYWYRQTLGQGPEFLTYFQNEAQLEKSRLLSDRFSAERPKGSFSTLEIQRTEQGDSAMYLCASSAASGSPYEQYFGPGTRLTVT.

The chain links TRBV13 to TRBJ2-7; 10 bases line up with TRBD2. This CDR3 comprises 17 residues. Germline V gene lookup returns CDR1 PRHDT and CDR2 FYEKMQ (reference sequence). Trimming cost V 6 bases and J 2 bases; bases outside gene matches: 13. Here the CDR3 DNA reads TGTGCCAGCAGTCTAGCGGGTAGCGGGAGGAACGCCTACGAGCAGTACTTC. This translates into CASSLAGSGRNAYEQYF. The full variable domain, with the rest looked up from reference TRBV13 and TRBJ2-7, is AAGVIQSPRHLIKEKRETATLKCYPIPRHDTVYWYQQGPGQDPQFLISFYEKMQSDKGSIPDRFSAQQFSDYHSELNMSSLELGDSALYFCASSLAGSGRNAYEQYFGPGTRLTVT.

For the CDR3, the DNA is TGTGCCACCAGCAGAGTTCGGACAGGGGCCCCCTATGGCTACACCTTC. Translated, it gives CATSRVRTGAPYGYTF. V usage is TRBV15 and J usage is TRBJ1-2, with 9 bases fitting TRBD1. The CDR3 contains 16 residues. With 1 base clipped from V and 4 bases from J, the junction kept 7 bases outside the gene matches. Germline V gene sequence: CDR1 LNHNV, CDR2 YYDKDF (reference sequence).

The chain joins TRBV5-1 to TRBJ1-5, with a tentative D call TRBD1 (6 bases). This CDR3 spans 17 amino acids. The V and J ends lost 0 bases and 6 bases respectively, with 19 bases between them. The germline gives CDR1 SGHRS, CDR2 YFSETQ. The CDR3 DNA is TGCGCCAGCAGCTTGGGGGGGCATAAAGGGAGGGTTCAGCCCCAGCATTTT. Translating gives CASSLGGHKGRVQPQHF.

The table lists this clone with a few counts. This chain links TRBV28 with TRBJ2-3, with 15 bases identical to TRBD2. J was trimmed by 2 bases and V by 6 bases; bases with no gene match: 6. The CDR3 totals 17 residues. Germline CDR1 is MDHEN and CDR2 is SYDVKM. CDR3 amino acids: CASRKGLAGGFTDTQYF. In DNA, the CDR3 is TGTGCCAGCAGAAAAGGACTAGCGGGAGGGTTCACAGATACGCAGTATTTT.

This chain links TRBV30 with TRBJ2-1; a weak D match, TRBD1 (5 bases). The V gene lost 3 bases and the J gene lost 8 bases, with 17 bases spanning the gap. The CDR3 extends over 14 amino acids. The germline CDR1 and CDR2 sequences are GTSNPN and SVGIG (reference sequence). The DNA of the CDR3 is TGTGCCTGGAGCGACAGTACAGTCCTCGATGAGCAGTTCTTC. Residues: CAWSDSTVLDEQFF. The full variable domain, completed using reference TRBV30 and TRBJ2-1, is SQTIHQWPATLVQPVGSPLSLECTVEGTSNPNLYWYRQAAGRGLQLLFYSVGIGQISSEVPQNLSASRPQDRQFILSSKKLLLSDSGFYLCAWSDSTVLDEQFFGPGTRLTVL.

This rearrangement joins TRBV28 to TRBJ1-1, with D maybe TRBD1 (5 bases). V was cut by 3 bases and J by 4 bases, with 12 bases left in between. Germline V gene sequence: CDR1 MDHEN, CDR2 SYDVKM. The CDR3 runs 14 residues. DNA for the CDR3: TGTGCCAGCAGTTTTCAGGGTATTAGCACTGAAGCTTTCTTT. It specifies CASSFQGISTEAFF.

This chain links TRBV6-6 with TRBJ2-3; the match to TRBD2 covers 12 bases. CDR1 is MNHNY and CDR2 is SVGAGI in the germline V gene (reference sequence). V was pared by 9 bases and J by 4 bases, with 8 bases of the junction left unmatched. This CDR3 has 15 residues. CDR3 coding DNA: TGTGCCAGTAGTCGACTAGCGGGAGTTCCAGATACGCAGTATTTT. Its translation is CASSRLAGVPDTQYF.

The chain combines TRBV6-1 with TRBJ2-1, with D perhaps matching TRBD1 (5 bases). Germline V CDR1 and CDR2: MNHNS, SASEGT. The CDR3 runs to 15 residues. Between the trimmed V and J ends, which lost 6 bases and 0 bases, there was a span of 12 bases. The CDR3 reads CASSKGESSYNEQFF. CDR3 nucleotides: TGTGCCAGCAGCAAAGGGGAAAGCTCCTACAATGAGCAGTTCTTC.

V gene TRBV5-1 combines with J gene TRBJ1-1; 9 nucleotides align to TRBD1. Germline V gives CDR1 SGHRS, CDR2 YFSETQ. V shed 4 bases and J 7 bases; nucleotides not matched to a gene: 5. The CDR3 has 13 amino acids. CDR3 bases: TGCGCCAGCAGCGTAACAGGGGGCGGTGAAGCTTTCTTT. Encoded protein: CASSVTGGGEAFF.

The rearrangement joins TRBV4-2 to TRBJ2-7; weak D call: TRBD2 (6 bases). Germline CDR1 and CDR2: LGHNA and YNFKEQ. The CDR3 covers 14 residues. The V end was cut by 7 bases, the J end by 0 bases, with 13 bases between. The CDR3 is CASTPVRDSYEQYF. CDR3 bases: TGTGCCAGCACCCCGGTGCGGGACTCCTACGAGCAGTACTTC.

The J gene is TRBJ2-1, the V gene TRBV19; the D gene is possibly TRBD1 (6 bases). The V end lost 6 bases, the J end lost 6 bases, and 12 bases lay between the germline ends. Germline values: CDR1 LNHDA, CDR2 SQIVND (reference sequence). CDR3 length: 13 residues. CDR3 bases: TGTGCCAGTAGCACCACAGGGTCCAATGAGCAGTTCTTC. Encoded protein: CASSTTGSNEQFF.